The clone carrying this T cell receptor (beta chain) was counted once. The CDR3 regions of TCR beta were amplified from RNA transcripts. The HTBI set primed first-round TCR CDR3 RT-PCR. TCRdb re-called the multiplex PCR reads with MiXCR, one entry per CDR3 protein. The sample yields a few hundred thousand distinct CDR3 sequences, roughly 13% seen once. The CDR3 loop spans 13 amino acids. Germline CDR1 and CDR2: SQVTM and ANQGSEA. Trimming took 3 bases from V and 5 from J; bases not matched to a gene: 5. The data are from a study of T cells in Graves' hyperthyroidism and ophthalmopathy. The sequence derives from a woman in her thirties or forties with Graves' ophthalmopathy. V is TRBV29-1 and J is TRBJ2-5; 8 bases match TRBD2. The sample was blood. DNA of the CDR3: TGCAGCGTTGACGGGGGGGCCCTGGAGACCCAGTACTTC. Residues: CSVDGGALETQYF.